This T cell receptor beta chain was sequenced during a study of blood T cell repertoires in COVID-19. Study as a whole: Nucleic acid was either cDNA or gDNA, and it came from T cells, B-cell-depleted T cells, or PBMCs.

Trimming at V came to 1 base and at J to 3 bases, leaving 4 bases not matched to a gene. This CDR3 has 15 residues. CDR1 and CDR2 (germline): SGHDN, FVKESK. In the original analysis: Researchers report that nucleated cell counts were estimated from reference gene primer amplification. Clones were read by immunoSEQ multiplex PCR, and TCRdb kept only the in-frame ones, dropping some. The DNA gave D and trimming, while V, J and clone size come from that table. This table holds hundreds of thousands of clones, 75% to 90% found once. Seattle enrolled patients during active infection and tracked them longitudinally.

The chain employs TRBV14 and TRBJ2-7, with 9 bases that match TRBD1. Sequencing was performed on peripheral blood. This clonotype originated in a man aged 18 to 35 with COVID-19, enrolled during active disease. This chain's CDR3 is CASSQGGTGIYEQYF. Written as DNA, the CDR3 is TGTGCCAGCAGCCAAGGGGGGACAGGGATCTACGAGCAGTACTTC.